Below, one TCR beta chain is given with its context. Antigen specificity is unknown. The record originates from a study of CD8 T cells in Susac syndrome. Findings and caveats of the study: The number of individuals included in the study's TCR sequencing and HLA analysis was acknowledged as relatively small.

Reverse transcription used about 0.45 to 1 ug RNA and random hexamers. Coverage of TCR beta CDR3 amplification by immunoSEQ multiplex PCR extended to 54 Vbeta and 13 Jbeta. TCRdb independently ran MiXCR on the immunoSEQ multiplex PCR reads; one entry per CDR3 protein. This table holds 120,000 to 150,000 distinct CDR3 sequences, approximately 93% found once. The ends lost 0 bases at V and 0 bases at J; junction bases unmatched: 2. This CDR3 has 16 residues. Germline V gene lookup returns CDR1 SGDLS and CDR2 YYNGEE. The authors carried out high-throughput sequencing of TCR beta. They applied it to CD8+ and CD4+ T cells obtained from blood.

Sequences were obtained from CD4+ T cells from PBMCs. The gene calls are TRBV9 and TRBJ2-1; 8 bases are a match to TRBD2. The clonotype comes from a human donor in good health. The CDR3 sequence is CASSVGGRSSYNEQFF. CDR3 sequence (DNA): TGTGCCAGCAGCGTAGGCGGGAGGAGCTCCTACAATGAGCAGTTCTTC.